This is a list of T cell receptor beta chains from one sample in a study of T-cell reconstitution after alpha-beta-depleted transplantation in children. TCRdb itself ran the PCR reads through MiXCR, one entry per CDR3 protein. The table has 200,000 to 250,000 distinct CDR3 sequences, around 13% seen once. The sequenced sample was PBMCs from the stem cell graft donor, obtained from the stem cell graft. The receptors were gathered from a human donor who donated a stem cell graft to a child with acute lymphoblastic leukemia. CDR3s include the opening cysteine and the closing phenylalanine or tryptophan. D genes are given only for firm matches. Some rows mark clone size as missing; the rest say once, few, many or name a class of expanded clone.

J gene: TRBJ1-6
D gene: .
V gene: TRBV12-3/TRBV12-4
clone size: many
CDR3 DNA: TGTGCCAGCAGCGCTAGTTTGGATTCACCCCTCCACTTT
CDR3 protein: CASSASLDSPLHF

J gene: TRBJ2-7
D gene: .
V gene: TRBV24-1
clone size: .
CDR3 DNA: TGTGCCACCAGTGATTCCGGGACGATAGGAGGCGAGCAGTACTTC
CDR3 protein: CATSDSGTIGGEQYF

J gene: TRBJ1-2
D gene: TRBD1
V gene: TRBV7-2
clone size: few
CDR3 DNA: TGTGCCAGCAGCAGTACAGGGGTCTACTATGGCTACACCTTC
CDR3 protein: CASSSTGVYYGYTF

J gene: TRBJ1-4
D gene: TRBD1
V gene: TRBV7-9
clone size: .
CDR3 DNA: TGTGCCAGCAGCTTAGGGCAGGGGGACGGAACTAATGAAAAACTGTTTTTT
CDR3 protein: CASSLGQGDGTNEKLFF

J gene: TRBJ1-1
D gene: TRBD1
V gene: TRBV18
clone size: few
CDR3 DNA: TGTGCCAGCTCCGTGGACAGGGGGATAAGTGGCACTGAAGCTTTCTTT
CDR3 protein: CASSVDRGISGTEAFF

J gene: TRBJ2-1
D gene: .
V gene: TRBV24-1
clone size: many
CDR3 DNA: TGTGCCACCAGTGTTAAATACTACAATGAGCAGTTCTTC
CDR3 protein: CATSVKYYNEQFF

J gene: TRBJ2-7
D gene: .
V gene: TRBV28
clone size: .
CDR3 DNA: TGTGCCAGCAGTTACCCCACAGGTTCCACCTGCGAGCAGTACTTC
CDR3 protein: CASSYPTGSTCEQYF

J gene: TRBJ2-5
D gene: .
V gene: TRBV29-1
clone size: many
CDR3 DNA: TGCAGCGTTATTCTTGCCGGGGAGACCCAGTACTTC
CDR3 protein: CSVILAGETQYF

J gene: TRBJ2-7
D gene: .
V gene: TRBV5-1
clone size: many
CDR3 DNA: TGCGCCAGCAGCTTGGGAGGCAGGGATGGCGAGCAGTACTTC
CDR3 protein: CASSLGGRDGEQYF

J gene: TRBJ2-5
D gene: TRBD2
V gene: TRBV5-6
clone size: many
CDR3 DNA: TGTGCCAGCAGCTCGGGGAGGGTTTTGTACCAAGAGACCCAGTACTTC
CDR3 protein: CASSSGRVLYQETQYF

J gene: TRBJ2-3
D gene: .
V gene: TRBV9
clone size: .
CDR3 DNA: TGTGCCAGCAGCGTAGCGGCCAGCTTTAGCGGCAGGGACGGAGATACGCAGTATTTT
CDR3 protein: CASSVAASFSGRDGDTQYF

J gene: TRBJ2-3
D gene: TRBD1
V gene: TRBV9
clone size: many
CDR3 DNA: TGTGCCAGCAGCGACCGGGACAGGGGCACAGATACGCAGTATTTT
CDR3 protein: CASSDRDRGTDTQYF

J gene: TRBJ2-7
D gene: .
V gene: TRBV7-2
clone size: .
CDR3 DNA: TGTGCCAGCACCCAGGACACGGGGTGGTACGAGCAGTACTTC
CDR3 protein: CASTQDTGWYEQYF

J gene: TRBJ1-4
D gene: TRBD1
V gene: TRBV4-2
clone size: many
CDR3 DNA: TGTGCCAGCAGCCGTGGAAGCCTGGGGACAGGGAATGAAAAACTGTTTTTT
CDR3 protein: CASSRGSLGTGNEKLFF

J gene: TRBJ1-3
D gene: TRBD1
V gene: TRBV28
clone size: many
CDR3 DNA: TGTGCCAGCAGCTACGGGACAGCTGGAAACACCATATATTTT
CDR3 protein: CASSYGTAGNTIYF

J gene: TRBJ1-5
D gene: TRBD1
V gene: TRBV20-1
clone size: .
CDR3 DNA: TGCAGTGCTAGAGAGTCCGACAGGGGGCAAGGCAATCAGCCCCAGCATTTT
CDR3 protein: CSARESDRGQGNQPQHF

J gene: TRBJ2-1
D gene: TRBD1
V gene: TRBV6-1
clone size: many
CDR3 DNA: TGTGCCAGCAGCCCCGGGACAGGGGGCGATGAGCAGTTCTTC
CDR3 protein: CASSPGTGGDEQFF

J gene: TRBJ2-2
D gene: .
V gene: TRBV12-3/TRBV12-4
clone size: many
CDR3 DNA: TGTGCCAGCAGTCATCCCCGGGGGGCGGGAGAGTACACCGGGGAGCTGTTTTTT
CDR3 protein: CASSHPRGAGEYTGELFF

J gene: TRBJ2-5
D gene: TRBD1
V gene: TRBV20-1
clone size: many
CDR3 DNA: TGCAGTGCCAGGGGACAGGGGGCGTCGGAGACCCAGTACTTC
CDR3 protein: CSARGQGASETQYF

J gene: TRBJ2-3
D gene: TRBD2
V gene: TRBV20-1
clone size: many
CDR3 DNA: TGCAGTGCTCGACTAGCGGGGGGGGGAGATACGCAGTATTTT
CDR3 protein: CSARLAGGGDTQYF

J gene: TRBJ2-1
D gene: TRBD2
V gene: TRBV12-3/TRBV12-4
clone size: many
CDR3 DNA: TGTGCCAGCAGTTTAGAAAGCGGGGGCCCCTACAATGAGCAGTTCTTC
CDR3 protein: CASSLESGGPYNEQFF

J gene: TRBJ2-7
D gene: TRBD2
V gene: TRBV7-3
clone size: many
CDR3 DNA: TGTGCCAGCAGCCTAGGGGCGGGAGGGCCTTACGAGCAGTACTTC
CDR3 protein: CASSLGAGGPYEQYF

J gene: TRBJ2-7
D gene: TRBD1
V gene: TRBV9
clone size: many
CDR3 DNA: TGTGCCAGCAGCGGCGACAGGGGCGAGCAGTACTTC
CDR3 protein: CASSGDRGEQYF

J gene: TRBJ2-7
D gene: .
V gene: TRBV12-3/TRBV12-4
clone size: few
CDR3 DNA: TGTGCCAGCAGTTTAGAGGCAGGAGCCTACGAGCAGTACTTC
CDR3 protein: CASSLEAGAYEQYF

J gene: TRBJ1-1
D gene: .
V gene: TRBV30
clone size: many
CDR3 DNA: TGTGCCTGGAGTGTACAATTAGCCGGACCGATGAACACTGAAGCTTTCTTT
CDR3 protein: CAWSVQLAGPMNTEAFF

J gene: TRBJ2-1
D gene: TRBD2
V gene: TRBV29-1
clone size: .
CDR3 DNA: TGCAGCTTATCAACTAGCGAAAGTTTCTACAATGAGCAGTTCTTC
CDR3 protein: CSLSTSESFYNEQFF

J gene: TRBJ2-3
D gene: TRBD2
V gene: TRBV5-6
clone size: few
CDR3 DNA: TGTGCCAGCAGCCCCCTGGACGCGGGGGGGACAGATACGCAGTATTTT
CDR3 protein: CASSPLDAGGTDTQYF

J gene: TRBJ1-1
D gene: .
V gene: TRBV5-6
clone size: few
CDR3 DNA: TGTGCCAGCAGCTTGGCCTTTGGCCAGGGCCTAACTGAAGCTTTCTTT
CDR3 protein: CASSLAFGQGLTEAFF

J gene: TRBJ1-2
D gene: .
V gene: TRBV27
clone size: many
CDR3 DNA: TGTGCCAGCAAGATGTCGGGAGGGGACGGCTACACCTTC
CDR3 protein: CASKMSGGDGYTF

J gene: TRBJ1-5
D gene: .
V gene: TRBV5-5
clone size: many
CDR3 DNA: TGTGCCAGCAGCTTGGGGGGAGCTCCCCAGCCCCAGCATTTT
CDR3 protein: CASSLGGAPQPQHF

J gene: TRBJ2-1
D gene: .
V gene: TRBV20-1
clone size: many
CDR3 DNA: TGCAGTGCTAGATTCGGGGGCTCCTACAATGAGCAGTTCTTC
CDR3 protein: CSARFGGSYNEQFF

J gene: TRBJ2-2
D gene: TRBD2
V gene: TRBV9
clone size: many
CDR3 DNA: TGTGCCAGCAGCCAAATAGCGGGAGGTACCGGGGAGCTGTTTTTT
CDR3 protein: CASSQIAGGTGELFF

J gene: TRBJ2-5
D gene: .
V gene: TRBV3-1
clone size: few
CDR3 DNA: TGTGCCAGCAGCCAGGGACTCGGCAAGACCCAGTACTTC
CDR3 protein: CASSQGLGKTQYF

J gene: TRBJ2-3
D gene: .
V gene: TRBV28
clone size: many
CDR3 DNA: TGTGCCAGCAGTTTCAGGGGCTCAGGGACAGATACGCAGTATTTT
CDR3 protein: CASSFRGSGTDTQYF

J gene: TRBJ2-7
D gene: .
V gene: TRBV27
clone size: many
CDR3 DNA: TGTGCCAGCGCCCTGGGGGATAGGAGCTACGAGCAGTACTTC
CDR3 protein: CASALGDRSYEQYF

J gene: TRBJ1-2
D gene: .
V gene: TRBV27
clone size: many
CDR3 DNA: TGTGCCAGCAGTTATGGTCCCTACTATGGCTACACCTTC
CDR3 protein: CASSYGPYYGYTF

J gene: TRBJ2-1
D gene: .
V gene: TRBV27
clone size: many
CDR3 DNA: TGTGCCAGCAGTGCCAATAGGGGGAGCTCCTACAATGAGCAGTTCTTC
CDR3 protein: CASSANRGSSYNEQFF

J gene: TRBJ1-5
D gene: .
V gene: TRBV20-1
clone size: many
CDR3 DNA: TGCAGTGCTAGAGAGCCGGCTAGCAATCAGCCCCAGCATTTT
CDR3 protein: CSAREPASNQPQHF

J gene: TRBJ1-2
D gene: .
V gene: TRBV25-1
clone size: many
CDR3 DNA: TGTGCCAGCCAAATGGGGTCGTATGGCTACACCTTC
CDR3 protein: CASQMGSYGYTF

J gene: TRBJ1-5
D gene: TRBD1
V gene: TRBV5-1
clone size: many
CDR3 DNA: TGCGCCAGCAGCTTGGCACAGGGGCCCAATCAGCCCCAGCATTTT
CDR3 protein: CASSLAQGPNQPQHF

J gene: TRBJ2-4
D gene: TRBD1
V gene: TRBV5-1
clone size: many
CDR3 DNA: TGCGCCAGCAGCCCCTACCGGGACAGGGGCGTTTTGCAGTACTTC
CDR3 protein: CASSPYRDRGVLQYF

J gene: TRBJ2-4
D gene: .
V gene: TRBV29-1
clone size: many
CDR3 DNA: TGCAGCGTTGAATCTTCGGAGAACATTCAGTACTTC
CDR3 protein: CSVESSENIQYF

J gene: TRBJ2-5
D gene: TRBD2
V gene: TRBV20-1
clone size: many
CDR3 DNA: TGCAGTGCGGGGGTAGCGGGAGGAGAAGAGACCCAGTACTTC
CDR3 protein: CSAGVAGGEETQYF

J gene: TRBJ2-2
D gene: TRBD2
V gene: TRBV18
clone size: many
CDR3 DNA: TGTGCCAGCTCACCTGAGACTAGCGGGGGGCCGAACACCGGGGAGCTGTTTTTT
CDR3 protein: CASSPETSGGPNTGELFF

J gene: TRBJ2-2
D gene: TRBD2
V gene: TRBV30
clone size: many
CDR3 DNA: TGTGCCTGGAGTGGACCGGGAGGGCGGGACACCGGGGAGCTGTTTTTT
CDR3 protein: CAWSGPGGRDTGELFF

J gene: TRBJ1-4
D gene: TRBD1
V gene: TRBV4-1
clone size: .
CDR3 DNA: TGCGCCAGCAGCCAAGGAAGGGGACAGGGGAATGAAAAACTGTTTTTT
CDR3 protein: CASSQGRGQGNEKLFF

J gene: TRBJ2-3
D gene: TRBD1
V gene: TRBV20-1
clone size: many
CDR3 DNA: TGCAGTGCCCCGGGACAGGGGTTTTCAGATACGCAGTATTTT
CDR3 protein: CSAPGQGFSDTQYF

J gene: TRBJ2-2
D gene: TRBD1
V gene: TRBV18
clone size: many
CDR3 DNA: TGTGCCGGGGGACAGGCGAACACCGGGGAGCTGTTTTTT
CDR3 protein: CAGGQANTGELFF

J gene: TRBJ2-7
D gene: TRBD2
V gene: TRBV20-1
clone size: .
CDR3 DNA: TGCAGTGCCGGGAGGACTAGCGGGAGCTACAAGCAGTACTTC
CDR3 protein: CSAGRTSGSYKQYF

J gene: TRBJ1-5
D gene: .
V gene: TRBV5-6
clone size: many
CDR3 DNA: TGTGCCAGCAGCTTTGGGTACGGACGCAGGGACAATCAGCCCCAGCATTTT
CDR3 protein: CASSFGYGRRDNQPQHF

J gene: TRBJ1-2
D gene: .
V gene: TRBV9
clone size: many
CDR3 DNA: TGTGCCAGCAGCCAGGAACATGGCTACACCTTC
CDR3 protein: CASSQEHGYTF

J gene: TRBJ1-2
D gene: TRBD1
V gene: TRBV28
clone size: many
CDR3 DNA: TGTGCCAGCAGTGCGACAGGGGTGTATGGCTACACCTTC
CDR3 protein: CASSATGVYGYTF

J gene: TRBJ2-3
D gene: TRBD2
V gene: TRBV20-1
clone size: many
CDR3 DNA: TGCAGTGCTAGCCGAGCGGGGGGCCTGCCAGATACGCAGTATTTT
CDR3 protein: CSASRAGGLPDTQYF

J gene: TRBJ2-3
D gene: TRBD1
V gene: TRBV5-1
clone size: many
CDR3 DNA: TGCGCCAGCAATATACAGGGGGAGAGAACAGATACGCAGTATTTT
CDR3 protein: CASNIQGERTDTQYF

J gene: TRBJ2-3
D gene: .
V gene: TRBV5-1
clone size: many
CDR3 DNA: TGCGCCAGCAGCCCCGGTCCGTTGGGAACAGATACGCAGTATTTT
CDR3 protein: CASSPGPLGTDTQYF